The 7 T cell receptor beta chains below all came from one sample that was sequenced in a study of blood T cells in healthy people across ages. Primers used in a second PCR of about 7 to 12 cycles were a sample-barcoded 5' primer and a J-beta primer mix. TCRdb re-derived calls from the 5' RACE reads in MiXCR, one entry per CDR3 protein. This sample has about 1,600,000 distinct CDR3 sequences, with roughly 45% found just once. Sequencing was carried out using blood. These receptors all come from a woman aged 18-29 years in good health.

This chain joins TRBV10-3 and TRBJ1-2, with 8 bases lining up with TRBD1. The CDR3 consists of 15 residues. Germline V gene data show CDR1 as ENHRY and CDR2 as SYGVKD. V lost 5 bases, J lost 4 bases, and 9 bases stayed unmatched. The CDR3 DNA reads TGTGCCATCAGTTGGGGGGACAGGTCCACCTATGGCTACACCTTC. Its translation: CAISWGDRSTYGYTF.

This clonotype has a handful of counts. V and J are TRBV7-2 and TRBJ2-1, with a weak D call TRBD2 (5 bases). V gave up 1 base and J gave up 4 bases, with 14 bases separating them. Germline CDR1 and CDR2: SGHTA and FQGNSA. The CDR3 is made up of 16 amino acids. CDR3 residues: CASSLGGAVLYNEQFF. The CDR3 coding sequence is TGTGCCAGCAGCTTAGGGGGAGCGGTACTTTACAATGAGCAGTTCTTC. Combining the CDR3 with reference TRBV7-2 and TRBJ2-1 gives the whole variable domain GAGVSQSPSNKVTEKGKDVELRCDPISGHTALYWYRQSLGQGLEFLIYFQGNSAPDKSGLPSDRFSAERTGGSVSTLTIQRTQQEDSAVYLCASSLGGAVLYNEQFFGPGTRLTVL.

This clonotype was counted only a few times. V usage is TRBV27 and J usage is TRBJ2-5, with TRBD1 identical over 7 bases. The DNA matches TRBJ2-7 better at its end, which makes the J call doubtful. CDR1 and CDR2 (germline): MNHEY, SMNVEV (reference sequence). There are 14 residues in the CDR3. This CDR3 is CASSTKGDSYEQYF. DNA of the CDR3: TGTGCCAGCAGTACCAAGGGGGACAGTTACGAGCAGTACTTC.

In its sample, this clonotype was seen a few times. The chain has TRBV11-2 and TRBJ2-1; 13 bases agree with TRBD2. V lost 5 bases to trimming and J lost 9 bases; unmatched junction nucleotides: 10. The CDR3 contains 16 residues. The V gene's germline CDR1 is SGHAT and CDR2 FQNNGV. CDR3 nucleotide sequence: TGTGCCAGCAGCCCAACTACTAGCGGGGGGGCGACTGAGCAGTTCTTC. Translation gives CASSPTTSGGATEQFF. Drawing the rest from reference TRBV11-2 and TRBJ2-1, the complete variable domain is EAGVAQSPRYKIIEKRQSVAFWCNPISGHATLYWYQQILGQGPKLLIQFQNNGVVDDSQLPKDRFSAERLKGVDSTLKIQPAKLEDSAVYLCASSPTTSGGATEQFFGPGTRLTVL.

The rearrangement uses TRBV5-1 and TRBJ2-1; 12 nucleotides align to TRBD2. This CDR3 is built from 19 residues. V lost 3 bases and J lost 4; bases outside the gene matches: 14. CDR1 and CDR2 (germline): SGHRS, YFSETQ. CDR3 sequence reads: CASSSRGLAGGRTYNEQFF. Here the CDR3 DNA reads TGCGCCAGCAGCTCCAGGGGGCTAGCGGGAGGGCGAACGTACAATGAGCAGTTCTTC.

V gene TRBV6-6 combines with J gene TRBJ1-2; D remains unclear. The V gene lost 4 bases and the J gene lost 8 bases, with 20 bases spanning the gap. The CDR3 consists of 15 residues. Per the germline V gene, CDR1 is MNHNY and CDR2 is SVGAGI (reference sequence). Here the CDR3 reads CASSSTGTVLGGYTF. As DNA, the CDR3 is TGTGCCAGCAGTTCAACGGGCACAGTCTTGGGAGGCTACACCTTC.

The chain has TRBV6-1 and TRBJ2-5; D remains ambiguous. This CDR3 spans 14 amino acids. V lost 7 bases, J lost 3 bases, and 15 bases lay in between. CDR1 MNHNS and CDR2 SASEGT come from the germline V gene. CDR3 nucleotide sequence: TGTGCCAGCACCCCTTTCGGTCTAAAAGAGACCCAGTACTTC. Its protein is CASTPFGLKETQYF.